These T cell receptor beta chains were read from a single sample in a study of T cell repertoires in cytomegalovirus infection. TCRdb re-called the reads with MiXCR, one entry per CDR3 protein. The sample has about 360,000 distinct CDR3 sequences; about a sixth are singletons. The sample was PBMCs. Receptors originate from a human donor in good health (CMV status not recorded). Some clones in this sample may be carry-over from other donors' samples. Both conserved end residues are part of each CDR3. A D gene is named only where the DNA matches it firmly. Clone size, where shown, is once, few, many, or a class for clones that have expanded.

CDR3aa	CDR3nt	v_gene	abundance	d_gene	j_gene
CASSLVGDLNQPQHF	TGTGCCAGCAGCTTAGTAGGGGACCTAAATCAGCCCCAGCATTTT	TRBV7-2	many	NA	TRBJ1-5
CASSLRTEETQYF	TGTGCCAGCAGCCTTCGGACGGAAGAGACCCAGTACTTC	TRBV3-1	few	NA	TRBJ2-5
CASSILGEQFF	TGTGCCAGTAGTATACTGGGCGAGCAGTTCTTC	TRBV19	NA	NA	TRBJ2-1
CASSVADTIYF	TGTGCCAGCAGTGTGGCGGACACCATATATTTT	TRBV7-9	few	NA	TRBJ1-3
CSVDRGRYTEAFF	TGCAGCGTAGACAGGGGGCGTTACACTGAAGCTTTCTTT	TRBV29-1	NA	TRBD1	TRBJ1-1
CASSKGQGGTGELFF	TGTGCCAGCAGTAAAGGACAGGGTGGCACCGGGGAGCTGTTTTTT	TRBV2	NA	TRBD1	TRBJ2-2
CASSLVEGTDTQYF	TGTGCCAGCAGCTTAGTTGAGGGCACAGATACGCAGTATTTT	TRBV7-9	NA	NA	TRBJ2-3
CASSPRDRRGPRSQYF	TGTGCCAGCAGTCCCCGAGACAGGAGGGGGCCAAGGTCCCAGTACTTC	TRBV27	NA	NA	TRBJ2-5
CASSSPTGSRGETQYF	TGTGCCAGCAGCTCCCCGACAGGGTCGAGAGGAGAGACCCAGTACTTC	TRBV7-2	many	TRBD1	TRBJ2-5
CSGERVYRSLGDTQYF	TGCAGCGGTGAGCGGGTCTACCGCTCCCTAGGAGATACGCAGTATTTT	TRBV29-1	NA	NA	TRBJ2-3
CASSLLASGDTQYF	TGTGCCAGCAGCTTATTGGCTAGCGGAGATACGCAGTATTTT	TRBV7-2	few	TRBD2	TRBJ2-3
CASSPGVIRGGFAETQYF	TGTGCCAGCAGCCCAGGTGTCATCCGCGGGGGGTTCGCGGAGACCCAGTACTTC	TRBV12-3/TRBV12-4	many	TRBD2	TRBJ2-5
CASSFWTANTGELFF	TGCGCCAGCAGCTTCTGGACAGCGAACACCGGGGAGCTGTTTTTT	TRBV5-1	NA	NA	TRBJ2-2
CASRTSGDTQYF	TGTGCCAGCAGGACTAGCGGAGATACGCAGTATTTT	TRBV6-2/TRBV6-3	few	TRBD2	TRBJ2-3
CASSLAGGTDTQYF	TGTGCCAGCAGCTTAGCGGGGGGCACAGATACGCAGTATTTT	TRBV7-2	many	NA	TRBJ2-3
CASSYWGVGDQPQHF	TGTGCCAGCAGTTACTGGGGGGTGGGGGATCAGCCCCAGCATTTT	TRBV6-6	NA	NA	TRBJ1-5
CASSLGGGLNYEQYF	TGTGCCAGCAGCTTAGGGGGTGGACTAAACTACGAGCAGTACTTC	TRBV7-6	many	NA	TRBJ2-7
CATSRALETQYF	TGTGCCACCAGCAGAGCTTTGGAGACCCAGTACTTC	TRBV15	NA	NA	TRBJ2-5
CASSQNGGASSYEQFF	TGTGCCAGCAGCCAAAACGGGGGGGCTAGTTCTTATGAGCAGTTCTTC	TRBV7-8	many	TRBD2	TRBJ2-1
CASSLFRDGYYGYTF	TGTGCCAGCAGTCTCTTTCGGGACGGATACTATGGCTACACCTTC	TRBV25-1	many	NA	TRBJ1-2
CASSQREGTEAFF	TGTGCCAGCAGTCAGAGGGAAGGCACTGAAGCTTTCTTT	TRBV5-6	NA	NA	TRBJ1-1
CASSPGLAVTGELFF	TGTGCCAGCAGCCCCGGACTAGCGGTAACCGGGGAGCTGTTTTTT	TRBV12-3/TRBV12-4	many	TRBD2	TRBJ2-2
CASGTGEAYEKLFF	TGTGCCAGTGGAACAGGGGAGGCTTATGAAAAACTGTTTTTT	TRBV2	NA	TRBD1	TRBJ1-4
CAWSLAGGPDTQYF	TGTGCCTGGAGTTTGGCGGGAGGGCCGGATACGCAGTATTTT	TRBV30	many	TRBD2	TRBJ2-3
CASSRFGNQPQHF	TGTGCCAGCAGCAGATTTGGCAATCAGCCCCAGCATTTT	TRBV7-2	few	NA	TRBJ1-5
CASSSGQGSQPQHF	TGTGCCAGCAGCTCCGGACAGGGGAGTCAGCCCCAGCATTTT	TRBV28	few	TRBD1	TRBJ1-5